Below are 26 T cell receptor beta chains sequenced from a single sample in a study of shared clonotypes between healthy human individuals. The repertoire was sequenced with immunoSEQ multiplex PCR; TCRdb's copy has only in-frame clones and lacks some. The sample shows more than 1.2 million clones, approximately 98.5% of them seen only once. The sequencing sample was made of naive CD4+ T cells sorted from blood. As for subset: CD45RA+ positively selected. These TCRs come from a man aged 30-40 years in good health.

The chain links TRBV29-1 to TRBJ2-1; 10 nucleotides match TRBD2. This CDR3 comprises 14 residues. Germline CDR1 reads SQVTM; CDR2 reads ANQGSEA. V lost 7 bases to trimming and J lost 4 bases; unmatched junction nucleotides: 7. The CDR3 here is CSARGLADYNEQFF. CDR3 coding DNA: TGCAGCGCTCGCGGACTAGCGGATTACAATGAGCAGTTCTTC.

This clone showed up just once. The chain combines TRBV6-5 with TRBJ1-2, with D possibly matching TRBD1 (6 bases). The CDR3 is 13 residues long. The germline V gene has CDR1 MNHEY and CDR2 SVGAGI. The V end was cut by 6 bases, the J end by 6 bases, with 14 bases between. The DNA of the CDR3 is TGTGCCAGCAGCCAGGGCAGGGGCAATGGCTACACCTTC. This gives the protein CASSQGRGNGYTF.

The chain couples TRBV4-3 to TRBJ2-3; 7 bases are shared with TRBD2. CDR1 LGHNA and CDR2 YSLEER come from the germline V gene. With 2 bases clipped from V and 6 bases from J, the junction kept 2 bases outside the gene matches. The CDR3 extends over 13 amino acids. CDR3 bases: TGCGCCAGCAGCCAAAGGGGAGGGGATACGCAGTATTTT. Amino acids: CASSQRGGDTQYF.

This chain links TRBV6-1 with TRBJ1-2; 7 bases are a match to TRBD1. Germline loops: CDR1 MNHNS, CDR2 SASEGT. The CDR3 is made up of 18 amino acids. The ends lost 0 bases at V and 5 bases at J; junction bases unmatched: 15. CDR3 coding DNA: TGTGCCAGCAGTGAAGCCGGGCCTAGACAGGGCGAAGGATATGGCTACACCTTC. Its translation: CASSEAGPRQGEGYGYTF.

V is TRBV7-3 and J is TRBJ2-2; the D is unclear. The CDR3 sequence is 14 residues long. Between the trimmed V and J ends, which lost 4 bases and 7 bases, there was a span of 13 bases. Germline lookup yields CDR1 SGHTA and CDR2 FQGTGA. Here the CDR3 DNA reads TGTGCCAGCAGCTCGGCCGGGTTGAGCGGGGAGCTGTTTTTT. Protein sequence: CASSSAGLSGELFF. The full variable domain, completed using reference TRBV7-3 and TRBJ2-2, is GAGVSQTPSNKVTEKGKYVELRCDPISGHTALYWYRQSLGQGPEFLIYFQGTGAADDSGLPNDRFFAVRPEGSVSTLKIQRTERGDSAVYLCASSSAGLSGELFFGEGSRLTVL.

CDR3 nucleotides: TGTGCCAGCAGTCTGGGACTAGCGGGAAACACAGATACGCAGTATTTT. Translating it yields CASSLGLAGNTDTQYF. The chain links TRBV27 to TRBJ2-3, with 13 bases that match TRBD2. The germline CDR1 and CDR2 sequences are MNHEY and SMNVEV (reference sequence). V lost 5 bases, J lost 2 bases, and 4 bases stayed unmatched. The CDR3 has 16 amino acids.

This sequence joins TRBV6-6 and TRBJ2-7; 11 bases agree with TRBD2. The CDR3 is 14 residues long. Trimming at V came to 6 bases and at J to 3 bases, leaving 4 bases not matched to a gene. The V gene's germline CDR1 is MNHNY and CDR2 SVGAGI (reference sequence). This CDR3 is CASRLAGDYYEQYF. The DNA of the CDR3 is TGTGCCAGCAGACTAGCGGGGGACTACTACGAGCAGTACTTC.

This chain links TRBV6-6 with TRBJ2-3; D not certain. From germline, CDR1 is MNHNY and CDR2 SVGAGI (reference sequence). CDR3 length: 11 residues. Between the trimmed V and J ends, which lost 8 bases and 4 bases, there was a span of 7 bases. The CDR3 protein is CASVVADTQYF. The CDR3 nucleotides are TGTGCCAGCGTAGTCGCAGATACGCAGTATTTT.

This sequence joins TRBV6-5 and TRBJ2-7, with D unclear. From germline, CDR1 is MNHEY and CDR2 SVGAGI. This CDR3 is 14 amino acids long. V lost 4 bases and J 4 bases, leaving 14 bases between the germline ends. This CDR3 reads CASSLLADGYEQYF. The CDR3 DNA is TGTGCCAGCAGTTTATTAGCAGACGGGTACGAGCAGTACTTC.

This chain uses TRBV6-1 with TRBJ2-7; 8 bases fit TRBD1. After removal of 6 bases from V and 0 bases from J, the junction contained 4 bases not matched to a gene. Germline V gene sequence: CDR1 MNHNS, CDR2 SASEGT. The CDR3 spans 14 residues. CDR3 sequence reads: CASRQGGPSYEQYF. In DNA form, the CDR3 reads TGTGCCAGCAGACAGGGGGGCCCCTCCTACGAGCAGTACTTC.

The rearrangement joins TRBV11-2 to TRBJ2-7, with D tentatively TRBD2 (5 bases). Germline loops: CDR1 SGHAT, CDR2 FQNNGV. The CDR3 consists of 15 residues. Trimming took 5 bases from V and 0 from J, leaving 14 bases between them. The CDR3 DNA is TGTGCCAGCAGCCCCTACGACGGAGGCTCCTACGAGCAGTACTTC. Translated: CASSPYDGGSYEQYF.

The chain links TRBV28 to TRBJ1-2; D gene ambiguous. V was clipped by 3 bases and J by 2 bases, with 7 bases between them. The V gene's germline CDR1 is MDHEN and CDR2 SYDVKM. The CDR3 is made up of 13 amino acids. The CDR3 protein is CASSFRKNYGYTF. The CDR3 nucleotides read TGTGCCAGCAGTTTTCGGAAGAACTATGGCTACACCTTC.

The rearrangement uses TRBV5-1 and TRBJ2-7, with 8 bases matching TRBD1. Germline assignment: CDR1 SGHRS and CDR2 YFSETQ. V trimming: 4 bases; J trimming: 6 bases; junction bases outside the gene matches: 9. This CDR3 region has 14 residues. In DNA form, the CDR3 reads TGCGCCAGCAGCAGTAGGACAGGGCCAGGCGAGCAGTACTTC. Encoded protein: CASSSRTGPGEQYF.

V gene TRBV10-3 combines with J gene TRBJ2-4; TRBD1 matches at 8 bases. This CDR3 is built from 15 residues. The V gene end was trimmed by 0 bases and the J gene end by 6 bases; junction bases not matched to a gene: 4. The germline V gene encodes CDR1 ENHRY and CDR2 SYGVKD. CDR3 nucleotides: TGTGCCATCAGTGAGTCCTCAGACAGGGGAAACATTCAGTACTTC. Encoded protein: CAISESSDRGNIQYF.

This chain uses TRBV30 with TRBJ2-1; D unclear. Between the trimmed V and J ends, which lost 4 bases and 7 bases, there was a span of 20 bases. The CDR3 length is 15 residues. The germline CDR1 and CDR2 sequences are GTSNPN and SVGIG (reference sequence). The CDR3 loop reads CAWTWAALRKNEQFF. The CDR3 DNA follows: TGTGCCTGGACTTGGGCGGCTCTACGAAAGAATGAGCAGTTCTTC.

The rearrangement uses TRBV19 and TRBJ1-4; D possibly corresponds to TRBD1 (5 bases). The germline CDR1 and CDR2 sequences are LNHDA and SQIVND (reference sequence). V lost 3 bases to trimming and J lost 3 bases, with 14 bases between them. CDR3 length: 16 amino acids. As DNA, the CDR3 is TGTGCCAGTAGTATGCCCCTCGAGGGGCCTAATGAAAAACTGTTTTTT. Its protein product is CASSMPLEGPNEKLFF.

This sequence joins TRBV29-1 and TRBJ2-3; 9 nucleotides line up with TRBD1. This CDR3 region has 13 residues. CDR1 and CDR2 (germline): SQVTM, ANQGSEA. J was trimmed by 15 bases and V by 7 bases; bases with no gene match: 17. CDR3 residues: CSATVTGGGNIYF. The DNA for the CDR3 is TGCAGCGCGACCGTAACAGGGGGCGGGAACATCTATTTT.

This chain's CDR3 is CASSSGTSGRIQFF. CDR3 coding DNA: TGTGCCAGCAGCAGCGGGACTAGCGGGAGAATTCAGTTCTTC. J is TRBJ2-1 and V is TRBV5-4, with 14 nucleotides matching TRBD2. Per the germline V gene, CDR1 is SGHNT and CDR2 is YYREEE (reference sequence). Losses at the gene ends were 4 bases for V and 13 bases for J; bases not matched to a gene: 7. The CDR3 sequence is 14 residues long.

CDR3 sequence reads: CSSKTATSSTDTQYF. CDR3 sequence (DNA): TGCAGCTCAAAAACAGCAACTTCTAGCACAGATACGCAGTATTTT. V and J are TRBV29-1 and TRBJ2-3, with D uncertain. Germline-derived CDR1 and CDR2 are SQVTM and ANQGSEA. The length of the CDR3 is 15 residues. V lost 8 bases, J lost 0 bases, and 18 bases lay in between.

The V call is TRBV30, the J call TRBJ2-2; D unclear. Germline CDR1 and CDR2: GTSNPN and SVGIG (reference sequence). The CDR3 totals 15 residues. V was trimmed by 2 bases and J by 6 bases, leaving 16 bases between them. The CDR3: CAWSLTSPWAGELFF. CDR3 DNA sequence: TGTGCCTGGAGTCTTACCTCCCCCTGGGCCGGGGAGCTGTTTTTT.

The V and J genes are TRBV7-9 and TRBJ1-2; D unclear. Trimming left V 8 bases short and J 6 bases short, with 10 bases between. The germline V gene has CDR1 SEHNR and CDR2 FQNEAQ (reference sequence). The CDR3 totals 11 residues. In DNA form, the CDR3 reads TGTGCCAGCCAAAGGATCCATGGCTACACCTTC. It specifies CASQRIHGYTF.

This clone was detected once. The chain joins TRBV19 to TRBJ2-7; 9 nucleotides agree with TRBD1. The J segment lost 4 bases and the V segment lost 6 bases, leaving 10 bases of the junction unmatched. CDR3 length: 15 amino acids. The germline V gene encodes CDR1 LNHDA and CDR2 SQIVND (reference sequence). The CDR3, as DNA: TGTGCCAGTAGCGGACCGGGACAGGGTCAATACGAGCAGTACTTC. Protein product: CASSGPGQGQYEQYF.

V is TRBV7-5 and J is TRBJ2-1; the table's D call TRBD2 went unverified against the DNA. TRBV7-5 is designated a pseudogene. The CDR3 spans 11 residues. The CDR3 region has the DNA TGTGTCAGAAGCTTGCGGCGGGAGGCGTTCTTC. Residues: CVRSLRREAFF.

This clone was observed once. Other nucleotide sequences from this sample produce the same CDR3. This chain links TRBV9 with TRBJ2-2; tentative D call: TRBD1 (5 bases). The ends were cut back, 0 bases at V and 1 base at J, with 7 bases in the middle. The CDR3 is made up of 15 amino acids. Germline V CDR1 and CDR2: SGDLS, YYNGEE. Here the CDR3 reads CASSVGGRNTGELFF. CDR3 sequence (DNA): TGTGCCAGCAGCGTAGGGGGCAGGAACACCGGGGAGCTGTTTTTT.

Here the CDR3 DNA reads TGTGCCAGCAGCGTAGACGTGGGACAGACTCAGTTTGGGGCCAACGTCCTGACTTTC. Its translation is CASSVDVGQTQFGANVLTF. V and J are TRBV9 and TRBJ2-6, with TRBD1 identical over 7 bases. V lost 0 bases, J lost 3 bases, and 12 bases stayed unmatched. This CDR3 comprises 19 residues. Per germline, CDR1 SGDLS and CDR2 YYNGEE.

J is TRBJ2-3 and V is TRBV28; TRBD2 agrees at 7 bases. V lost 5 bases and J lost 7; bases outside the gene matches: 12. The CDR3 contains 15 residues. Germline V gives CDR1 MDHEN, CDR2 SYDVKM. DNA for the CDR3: TGTGCCAGCAGTCTGGCGGGAGCGGGATCAAATACGCAGTATTTT. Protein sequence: CASSLAGAGSNTQYF.